Below, one T cell receptor beta chain is given with its context. This record comes from a study of blood T cell repertoires in COVID-19. Whole-study context: Acute and convalescent COVID-19 samples came from the United States, Italy and Spain.

The study assigned cohorts using participant-reported clinical history. Clones were sequenced by immunoSEQ multiplex PCR, and TCRdb holds only the in-frame ones, with some missing. Counted here are about 320,000 clones, 85% occurring once; the ten biggest clones make up under 2%. The CDR3 sequence is 14 residues long. Germline loops: CDR1 LGHDT, CDR2 YNNKEL (reference sequence). V was clipped by 5 bases and J by 5 bases; unmatched bases: 5. The specimen was PBMCs or T cells enriched from blood (not recorded which). This clonotype was sampled from a woman in her twenties or thirties who had been exposed to COVID-19. The rearrangement links TRBV3-1 (or the pseudogene TRBV3-2) to TRBJ2-5; TRBD2 agrees at 10 bases. DNA of the CDR3: TGTGCCAGCAGCTTCAGCGGGAGGGCGGAGACCCAGTACTTC. The encoded protein is CASSFSGRAETQYF.